Included here is one TCR beta chain sequence, with context. Clones were read by immunoSEQ multiplex PCR, and TCRdb kept only the in-frame ones, dropping some. The sample records approximately 180,000 clones, around 90% being singletons. The data were obtained in a study of blood T cell repertoires in COVID-19. Study background: Sources were T cells, B-cell-depleted T cells, or PBMCs; the material itself was cDNA or gDNA.

Germline CDR1 reads MNHNS; CDR2 reads SASEGT. V was clipped by 4 bases and J by 5 bases; unmatched bases: 6. CDR3 length: 15 amino acids. The chain couples TRBV6-1 to TRBJ2-2; 8 bases align to TRBD2. The specimen was peripheral blood. This receptor was obtained from a human donor in a cohort sampled during active COVID-19. CDR3 amino acids: CASSGAGLGTGELFF. The CDR3 region has the DNA TGTGCCAGCAGTGGAGCGGGACTAGGTACCGGGGAGCTGTTTTTT.